The entry that follows covers one TCR beta chain sequence. There is no known antigen for this receptor. No base-level quality is on record; no much larger clone is a single base apart. The record originates from a study of T cell changes during pregnancy in multiple sclerosis (dated by TCRdb to about 2019). Concerning the study at large: Changes in the T cell repertoire over the course of pregnancy were examined in this study in women with multiple sclerosis.

Receptor libraries were prepared by the immunoSEQ multiplex PCR assay. Held by TCRdb, this immuneACCESS table contains in-frame sequences only and omits some clones. Under half of the omission traces to an unresolved V gene where checked; the cause of the rest is unknown. Present in this sample are some 100,000 clones, around 94% of which were seen just once. More than 0.95% of the sample is in the top ten clones. V ends up 4 bases short and J 1 base short, with an unmatched junction base count of 4. CDR1 SGHTA and CDR2 FQGTGA were looked up in the germline V gene. The CDR3 contains 17 residues, cysteine and phenylalanine counted. The only DNA kept is the CDR3, 51 bases in frame from the first base.

The material sequenced was peripheral blood, taken in the second trimester of pregnancy. This clonotype originated in a female donor with multiple sclerosis, enrolled in a pregnancy study. The rearranged segments are TRBV7-3 and TRBJ2-6; TRBD1 lines up with 10 middle nucleotides. This receptor has the CDR3 CASSSGTGVSGANVLTF. The nucleotides are TGTGCCAGCAGCTCCGGGACAGGGGTATCTGGGGCCAACGTCCTGACTTTC.